What follows describes a single TCR beta chain. Generated by immunoSEQ multiplex PCR, the TCRdb table keeps only in-frame clones and is missing some. The table includes 250,000 to 400,000 clones, approximately 90% detected once. Patients of the Seattle cohort, enrolled during active infection, were followed longitudinally. V dropped 6 bases and J dropped 4; count of bases not matched to a gene: 0. CDR3 length: 13 amino acids. Germline values: CDR1 SGHDN, CDR2 FVKESK. The data are from a study of blood T cell repertoires in COVID-19. The TCR comes from a woman in her twenties or thirties with COVID-19, enrolled during active disease. Sequenced material: peripheral blood. This sequence joins TRBV14 and TRBJ1-6; 7 bases line up with TRBD1. The DNA of the CDR3 is TGTGCCAGCAGACAGGGGTATAATTCACCCCTCCACTTT. Protein: CASRQGYNSPLHF. Full variable domain (outside the CDR3, taken from reference TRBV14 and TRBJ1-6): EAGVTQFPSHSVIEKGQTVTLRCDPISGHDNLYWYRRVMGKEIKFLLHFVKESKQDESGMPNNRFLAERTGGTYSTLKVQPAELEDSGVYFCASRQGYNSPLHFGNGTRLTVT.